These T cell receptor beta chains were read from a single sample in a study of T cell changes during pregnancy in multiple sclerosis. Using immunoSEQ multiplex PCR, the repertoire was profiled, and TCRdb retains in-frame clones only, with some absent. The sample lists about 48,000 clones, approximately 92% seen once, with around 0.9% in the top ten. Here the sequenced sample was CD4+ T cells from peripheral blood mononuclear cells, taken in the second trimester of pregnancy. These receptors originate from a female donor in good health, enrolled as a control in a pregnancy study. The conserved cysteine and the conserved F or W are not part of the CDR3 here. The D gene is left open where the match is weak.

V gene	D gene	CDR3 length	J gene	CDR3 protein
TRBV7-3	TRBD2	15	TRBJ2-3	ASSLIAGAARTDTQY
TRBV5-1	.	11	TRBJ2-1	ASSLEVLNEQF
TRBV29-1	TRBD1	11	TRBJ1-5	SVWDRDGQPQH
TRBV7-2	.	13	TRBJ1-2	ASSLVGAPNYGYT
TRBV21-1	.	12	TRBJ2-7	ASSGTRPGVEQY
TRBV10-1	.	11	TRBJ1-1	ASSAVIGGEAF
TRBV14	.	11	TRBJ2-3	ASSQVLSLGQY
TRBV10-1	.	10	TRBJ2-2	ASSAVPGELF
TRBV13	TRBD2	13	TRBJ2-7	ASSFLGTTDYEQY
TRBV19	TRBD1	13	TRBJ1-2	ASSRDRTPIYGYT
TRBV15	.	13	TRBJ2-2	ATSRVSGKTGELF
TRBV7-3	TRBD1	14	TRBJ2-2	ASSLTGGASTGELF
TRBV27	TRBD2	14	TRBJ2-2	ASSFLAGGNTGELF
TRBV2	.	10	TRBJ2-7	ASIGGAYEQY
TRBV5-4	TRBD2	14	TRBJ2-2	ASSPNLETSGRELF
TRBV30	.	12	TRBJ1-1	AWSVVPGESEAF
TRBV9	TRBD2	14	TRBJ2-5	ASSVGAGSVGETQY
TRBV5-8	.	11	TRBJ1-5	ASSFGEPQPQH
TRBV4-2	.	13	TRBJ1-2	ASSPFPNENYGYT
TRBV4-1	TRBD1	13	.	ASSQGGQGAYEQY
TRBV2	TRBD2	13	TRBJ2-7	ASSDWGGLRYEQY
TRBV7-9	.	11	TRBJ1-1	ASSLEFGSAAF
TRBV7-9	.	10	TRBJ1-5	ASSLDSQPQH
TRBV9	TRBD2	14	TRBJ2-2	ASSAGLAGTHRELF
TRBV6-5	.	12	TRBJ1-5	ATGRVFGNQPQH
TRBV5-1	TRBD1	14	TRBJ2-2	ASSLAGQGAAGELF
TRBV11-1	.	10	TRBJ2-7	ASSPTYYEQY
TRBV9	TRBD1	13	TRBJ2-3	ASSFLGQGTDTQY
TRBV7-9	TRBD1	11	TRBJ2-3	ASSRQGLRPQY
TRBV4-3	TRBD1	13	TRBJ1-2	ASNTELQGAGGYT
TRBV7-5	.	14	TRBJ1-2	VRSQRDRGILRGYT
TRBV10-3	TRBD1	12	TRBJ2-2	AIGGQGGTGELF
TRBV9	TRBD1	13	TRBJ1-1	ASSARTGVKTEAF
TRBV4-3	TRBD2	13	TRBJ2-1	ASGSGGSSYNEQF
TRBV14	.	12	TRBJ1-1	ASSPLGGNTEAF
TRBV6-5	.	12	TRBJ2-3	ASSYSVLMDTQY
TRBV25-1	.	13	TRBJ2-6	ASSERGSGANVLT
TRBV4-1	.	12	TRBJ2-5	ASSLLEGVETQY
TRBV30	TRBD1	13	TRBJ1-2	AWGLLSTGMYGYT
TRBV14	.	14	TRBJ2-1	ASSQEFISGYNEQF
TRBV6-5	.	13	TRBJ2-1	ASSYGADTYNEQF
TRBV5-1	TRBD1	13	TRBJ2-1	ASSFGQGGYFEQF
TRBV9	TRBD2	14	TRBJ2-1	ASSAFGTSGYNEQF
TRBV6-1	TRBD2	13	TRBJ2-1	ASNSGLVRGNEQF
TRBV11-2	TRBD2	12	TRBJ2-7	ASSSGLAGVEQY
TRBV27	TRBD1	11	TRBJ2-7	ASSPPGTGEQY